These 8 T cell receptor beta chains came from one sample sequenced in a study of CD8 T cells in Susac syndrome. RNA amounts of about 0.5 to 1 ug underwent reverse transcription with random hexamers. TCRdb re-analysed the immunoSEQ multiplex PCR reads in MiXCR, keeping a single row per CDR3 protein. The table lists 65,000 to 95,000 distinct CDR3 sequences, around 94% of them singletons. The sequencing input was CD8+ T cells from PBMCs. Receptor source: a human donor with Susac syndrome.

The chain uses TRBV6-5 and TRBJ2-7, with TRBD2 as a possible D gene (5 bases). The CDR3 totals 19 residues. Germline CDR1 and CDR2: MNHEY and SVGAGI. Trimming removed 0 bases from V and 5 bases from J, with 26 bases in between. CDR3 residues: CASSYSARGPIPLGHEQYF. The CDR3 DNA is TGTGCCAGCAGTTACTCGGCTCGCGGGCCGATTCCACTAGGCCACGAGCAGTACTTC.

The genes are TRBV27 and TRBJ2-7; 7 bases agree with TRBD1. There are 16 residues in the CDR3. V gave up 3 bases and J gave up 5 bases; unmatched junction bases: 13. Germline values: CDR1 MNHEY, CDR2 SMNVEV (reference sequence). The CDR3 is CASSFQTGPLQHEQYF. The CDR3 coding sequence is TGTGCCAGCAGTTTCCAGACAGGGCCACTACAGCACGAGCAGTACTTC.

The chain is built from TRBV4-3 and TRBJ1-5; 8 bases fit TRBD1. Trimming cost V 1 base and J 6 bases; bases outside gene matches: 2. Germline CDR1 is LGHNA and CDR2 is YSLEER. The CDR3 runs 14 residues. The CDR3 region is CASSQGQGAQPQHF. The CDR3 nucleotides read TGCGCCAGCAGCCAAGGTCAGGGGGCTCAGCCCCAGCATTTT.

The rearrangement links TRBV7-6 to TRBJ2-7; 8 bases are a match to TRBD2. CDR3 size: 16 residues. In germline, CDR1 is SGHVS, CDR2 FNYEAQ. Trimming removed 1 base from V and 2 bases from J; junction bases left unmatched: 7. For the CDR3, the DNA is TGTGCCAGCAGCTTAGGGATAGCGGGATCGGCCTACGAGCAGTACTTC. It codes for CASSLGIAGSAYEQYF.

The CDR3 sequence: CASRTTSGGAETQYF. CDR3 bases: TGTGCCAGCAGGACGACTAGCGGGGGGGCTGAGACCCAGTACTTC. This chain uses TRBV7-9 with TRBJ2-5; 14 bases are a match to TRBD2. Trimming cost V 6 bases and J 5 bases; bases outside gene matches: 5. The CDR3 is 15 residues long. CDR1 and CDR2 from the germline V gene are SEHNR and FQNEAQ (reference sequence).

CDR3 bases: TGTGCCAGCACGTGGACTAGCGGGGGTTACAATGAGCAGTTCTTC. It is translated as CASTWTSGGYNEQFF. V is TRBV28 and J is TRBJ2-1, with 13 nucleotides matching TRBD2. V was clipped by 7 bases and J by 4 bases; unmatched bases: 4. The CDR3 has 15 residues. CDR1 and CDR2 (germline): MDHEN, SYDVKM.

This chain links TRBV28 with TRBJ2-5, with a possible D match to TRBD2 (7 bases). CDR1 is MDHEN and CDR2 is SYDVKM in the germline V gene. V lost 6 bases and J lost 12, with 26 bases in between. The CDR3 runs 15 residues. The CDR3 sequence is CASSPQGGGRRVEYF. The CDR3 nucleotides are TGTGCCAGCAGCCCTCAGGGCGGGGGCCGCAGGGTTGAGTACTTC.

This clonotype occurred once. The chain employs TRBV4-1 and TRBJ2-2, with D possibly TRBD2 on 5 matching bases. In germline, CDR1 is MGHRA, CDR2 YSYEKL. Trimming stripped 4 bases from V and 6 bases from J, with 9 bases between. The CDR3 runs 13 residues. CDR3 sequence (DNA): TGCGCCAGCAGCCGGACGGGGTCCGGGGAGCTGTTTTTT. It codes for CASSRTGSGELFF.